Reported below is one T cell receptor (beta chain). As yet, its antigen is unknown. This record belongs to a study of response to subunit inactivated influenza vaccine. Using its own MiXCR run on the RT-PCR reads, TCRdb lists one record per CDR3 protein. In the table there are about 700,000 distinct CDR3 sequences, roughly 13% of which are singletons. The germline V and J ends were trimmed by 6 bases and 1 base, with 17 bases remaining between them. Germline CDR1 reads SGHTA; CDR2 reads FQGNSA. The CDR3 loop spans 16 amino acids. Notes on the study in general: Few additional T cells are recruited per seasonal influenza vaccination, authors suggested.

The sample here was PBMCs from blood, taken 14 to 15 days before vaccination. The chain links TRBV7-2 to TRBJ2-3; a weak D match, TRBD2 (7 bases). The clonotype was recovered from a man aged 50 to 59 who received an inactivated influenza vaccine. In DNA, the CDR3 is TGTGCCAGCAGTTATCGGGCGGGGGCCCGCACAGATACGCAGTATTTT. The encoded protein is CASSYRAGARTDTQYF.